The 3 T cell receptor beta chains in this list originate from one sample, sequenced in a study of blood T cell repertoires in COVID-19 (dated by TCRdb to the early 2020s). Library creation used the immunoSEQ multiplex PCR assay. The immuneACCESS repertoire file appears here via TCRdb, limited to in-frame rearrangements. These files lack a portion of the clones; in checked studies, under half of the deficit traces to unresolved V genes, and the cause of the others is not known. The sample table contains 19,000 or so clones; only one count was recorded for roughly 85% of them. The ten largest clones take up 5.5% to 8% of the sample. Sequencing used peripheral blood. The origin of the receptors is a human donor in a cohort sampled during active COVID-19.

The V and J genes are TRBV5-1 and TRBJ1-4; D remains ambiguous. The CDR3 length is 15 residues. Germline V gene data show CDR1 as SGHRS and CDR2 as YFSETQ. Trimming shortened V by 5 bases and J by 0 bases, and 11 bases separated the two germline ends. CDR3 coding DNA: TGCGCCAGCAGGGAGAATGGAGCAACTAATGAAAAACTGTTTTTT. It encodes CASRENGATNEKLFF. Full variable domain (rest looked up from reference TRBV5-1 and TRBJ1-4): KAGVTQTPRYLIKTRGQQVTLSCSPISGHRSVSWYQQTPGQGLQFLFEYFSETQRNKGNFPGRFSGRQFSNSRSEMNVSTLELGDSALYLCASRENGATNEKLFFGSGTQLSVL.

J is TRBJ2-4 and V is TRBV7-2; D is possibly TRBD1 (6 bases). This CDR3 has 15 residues. V was cut by 2 bases and J by 6 bases, with 14 bases left in between. CDR1 SGHTA and CDR2 FQGNSA come from the germline V gene. The DNA for the CDR3 is TGTGCCAGCAGCTTAATGTGGGGCAGGGGAAACATTCAGTACTTC. This sequence encodes CASSLMWGRGNIQYF.

This clone was seen once. CDR3 in amino acids: CASSPTLNYGYTF. DNA for the CDR3: TGTGCCAGCAGCCCAACTTTAAACTATGGCTACACCTTC. The chain has TRBV3-1 (or the pseudogene TRBV3-2) and TRBJ1-2; D is uncertain. This CDR3 contains 13 residues. CDR1 and CDR2 (germline): LGHDT, YNNKEL (reference sequence). The V gene lost 4 bases and the J gene lost 2 bases, with 8 bases spanning the gap.